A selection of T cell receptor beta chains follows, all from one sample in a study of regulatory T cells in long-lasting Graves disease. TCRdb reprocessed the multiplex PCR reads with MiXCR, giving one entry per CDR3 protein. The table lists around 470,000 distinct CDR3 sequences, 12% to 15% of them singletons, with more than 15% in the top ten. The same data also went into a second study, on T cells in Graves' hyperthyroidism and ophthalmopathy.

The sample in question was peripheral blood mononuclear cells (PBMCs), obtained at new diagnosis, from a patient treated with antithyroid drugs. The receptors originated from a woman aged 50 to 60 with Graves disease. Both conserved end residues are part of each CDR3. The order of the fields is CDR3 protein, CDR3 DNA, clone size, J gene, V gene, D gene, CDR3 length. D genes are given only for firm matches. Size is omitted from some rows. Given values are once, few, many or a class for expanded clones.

CASSLGFTEAFF | TGTGCCAGCAGTTTAGGGTTCACTGAAGCTTTCTTT | many | TRBJ1-1 | TRBV28 | - | 12
CASSLSRGRRTEAFF | TGTGCCAGCAGTTTAAGTAGGGGTAGGAGGACTGAAGCTTTCTTT | many | TRBJ1-1 | TRBV28 | - | 15
CATSRDTREQYF | TGTGCCACCAGCAGAGATACCCGGGAGCAGTACTTC | - | TRBJ2-7 | TRBV15 | - | 12
CSVESRVGNQPQHF | TGCAGCGTTGAGAGCCGGGTGGGCAATCAGCCCCAGCATTTT | many | TRBJ1-5 | TRBV29-1 | - | 14
CASSLSWDIRDQPQHF | TGTGCCAGCAGTTTATCGTGGGACATTAGAGATCAGCCCCAGCATTTT | many | TRBJ1-5 | TRBV28 | - | 16
CASSGTSGKFGELFF | TGTGCCAGCAGCGGGACTAGCGGGAAATTCGGGGAGCTGTTTTTT | many | TRBJ2-2 | TRBV9 | TRBD2 | 15
CASSLRTRSSYNEQFF | TGTGCCAGCAGCCTCAGGACGAGAAGCTCCTACAATGAGCAGTTCTTC | many | TRBJ2-1 | TRBV11-1 | - | 16
CASSFPGLAGHEQFF | TGTGCCAGCAGTTTCCCGGGACTAGCGGGACATGAGCAGTTCTTC | many | TRBJ2-1 | TRBV28 | TRBD2 | 15
CASSFRASGRSYNEQFF | TGCGCCAGCAGCTTCAGGGCTAGCGGGAGGAGTTACAATGAGCAGTTCTTC | many | TRBJ2-1 | TRBV5-5 | TRBD2 | 17
CASSLDRTGAYNEQFF | TGTGCCAGCAGCTTGGACAGGACAGGGGCGTACAATGAGCAGTTCTTC | many | TRBJ2-1 | TRBV5-4 | TRBD1 | 16
CASSEQGAETQYF | TGTGCCAGCAGTGAACAGGGGGCAGAGACCCAGTACTTC | many | TRBJ2-5 | TRBV2 | TRBD1 | 13
CASSQEATNEKLFF | TGTGCCAGCAGCCAAGAGGCAACTAATGAAAAACTGTTTTTT | - | TRBJ1-4 | TRBV3-1 | - | 14
CASSLGARGDQYF | TGCGCCAGCAGCTTGGGGGCTCGTGGGGACCAGTACTTC | - | TRBJ2-5 | TRBV5-1 | - | 13
CASSPDRDRVNYGYTF | TGTGCCAGCAGCCCTGACCGGGACAGGGTTAACTATGGCTACACCTTC | many | TRBJ1-2 | TRBV7-9 | TRBD1 | 16
CASVGPSGRAGNNEQFF | TGTGCTAGTGTCGGACCTAGCGGGAGGGCCGGGAACAATGAGCAGTTCTTC | many | TRBJ2-1 | TRBV12-5 | TRBD2 | 17
CASSAGQAFYEQYF | TGCGCCAGCAGCGCGGGACAGGCCTTCTACGAGCAGTACTTC | many | TRBJ2-7 | TRBV5-1 | TRBD1 | 14
CASSLGGWGQETQYF | TGTGCCAGCAGTTTAGGCGGGTGGGGCCAAGAGACCCAGTACTTC | - | TRBJ2-5 | TRBV12-3/TRBV12-4 | - | 15
CAISGQDDSNQPQHF | TGTGCCATCAGTGGTCAGGATGATAGCAATCAGCCCCAGCATTTT | many | TRBJ1-5 | TRBV10-3 | - | 15
CSGERELSYEQYF | TGCAGTGGGGAGCGGGAGCTCTCCTACGAGCAGTACTTC | few | TRBJ2-7 | TRBV20-1 | TRBD2 | 13
CASSDRDSINTGELFF | TGTGCCAGCAGCGACCGGGACTCAATTAACACCGGGGAGCTGTTTTTT | many | TRBJ2-2 | TRBV14 | - | 16
CASSQEKAGRSYNEQFF | TGTGCCAGCAGCCAAGAGAAGGCGGGGCGATCCTACAATGAGCAGTTCTTC | many | TRBJ2-1 | TRBV3-1 | - | 17
CASSSPQGGYGYTF | TGTGCCAGCAGTTCCCCCCAGGGAGGGTACGGCTACACCTTC | few | TRBJ1-2 | TRBV6-2/TRBV6-3 | - | 14
CSATGLDGEQFF | TGCAGTGCTACGGGGCTCGACGGCGAGCAGTTCTTC | few | TRBJ2-1 | TRBV20-1 | - | 12
CSVQAGGSYNEQFF | TGCAGCGTTCAGGCGGGTGGGTCCTACAATGAGCAGTTCTTC | many | TRBJ2-1 | TRBV29-1 | - | 14
CASSHRLAGAGNEQFF | TGTGCCAGCAGCCACAGACTAGCGGGAGCGGGAAATGAGCAGTTCTTC | - | TRBJ2-1 | TRBV2 | TRBD2 | 16
CASSPGTSGSMPDTQYF | TGCGCCAGCAGCCCGGGGACTAGCGGGAGTATGCCAGATACGCAGTATTTT | many | TRBJ2-3 | TRBV5-1 | TRBD2 | 17
CASPAPSGSTDTQYF | TGTGCCAGCCCAGCTCCTAGCGGTAGCACAGATACGCAGTATTTT | many | TRBJ2-3 | TRBV2 | TRBD2 | 15
CASSYEESSPLHF | TGCGCCAGCAGCTATGAGGAAAGCTCACCCCTCCACTTT | - | TRBJ1-6 | TRBV5-1 | - | 13
CASSRRDRGVLDTGELFF | TGTGCCAGCAGCCGTCGGGACAGGGGGGTTCTTGACACCGGGGAGCTGTTTTTT | many | TRBJ2-2 | TRBV28 | TRBD1 | 18
CASSIGGTSVYEQYF | TGTGCCAGTAGTATAGGGGGGACTAGCGTCTACGAGCAGTACTTC | few | TRBJ2-7 | TRBV19 | TRBD2 | 15
CAWSRGKATNEKLFF | TGTGCCTGGAGTAGGGGGAAGGCAACTAATGAAAAACTGTTTTTT | many | TRBJ1-4 | TRBV30 | - | 15
CASSQDRGRGRKKLFF | TGCGCCAGCAGCCAAGATCGGGGACGAGGAAGGAAAAAACTGTTTTTT | few | TRBJ1-4 | TRBV4-1 | - | 16
CSATWTSNEQYF | TGCAGCGCCACGTGGACTAGCAACGAGCAGTACTTC | - | TRBJ2-7 | TRBV29-1 | TRBD2 | 12
CSVEDGQEAHYEQYF | TGCAGCGTTGAAGATGGTCAGGAAGCACACTACGAGCAGTACTTC | few | TRBJ2-7 | TRBV29-1 | - | 15
CASIPPGTGYGYTF | TGTGCCAGTATCCCCCCCGGGACAGGATATGGCTACACCTTC | - | TRBJ1-2 | TRBV19 | TRBD1 | 14
CASSVITGELFF | TGTGCCAGCAGCGTAATCACCGGGGAGCTGTTTTTT | few | TRBJ2-2 | TRBV9 | - | 12
CASRLNVGSNQPQHF | TGCGCCAGCCGCCTGAACGTGGGAAGCAATCAGCCCCAGCATTTT | many | TRBJ1-5 | TRBV5-1 | - | 15
CASSGTGSMDSPLHF | TGTGCCAGCAGCGGAACGGGATCCATGGATTCACCCCTCCACTTT | - | TRBJ1-6 | TRBV7-9 | - | 15
CASSLTGEAYEQYF | TGTGCCAGCAGTTTAACTGGGGAGGCCTACGAGCAGTACTTC | many | TRBJ2-7 | TRBV7-9 | - | 14
CASSFDGGDYGYTF | TGCGCCAGCAGCTTTGACGGGGGTGACTATGGCTACACCTTC | - | TRBJ1-2 | TRBV5-1 | - | 14
CASSPLGDTGYTF | TGTGCCAGCAGCCCCCTAGGGGACACTGGCTACACCTTC | few | TRBJ1-2 | TRBV11-2 | - | 13
CAWKRDSNTGELFF | TGTGCCTGGAAAAGGGACAGCAACACCGGGGAGCTGTTTTTT | few | TRBJ2-2 | TRBV30 | TRBD1 | 14
CASSPSSGIGVYNEQFF | TGCGCCAGCAGTCCCTCTAGCGGGATAGGGGTTTACAATGAGCAGTTCTTC | few | TRBJ2-1 | TRBV4-1 | TRBD2 | 17
CASSFRDRGNIQYF | TGTGCCAGCAGTTTCCGGGACAGGGGGAACATTCAGTACTTC | many | TRBJ2-4 | TRBV28 | TRBD1 | 14
CASSLVASGMEGTQYF | TGTGCCAGCAGTTTAGTGGCTAGCGGGATGGAGGGGACCCAGTACTTC | many | TRBJ2-5 | TRBV28 | TRBD2 | 16
CASSYSQGQGSPLHF | TGTGCCAGCAGTTATTCACAGGGACAAGGTTCACCCCTCCACTTT | few | TRBJ1-6 | TRBV6-9 | - | 15
CASSAGQGEDNGYTF | TGTGCCAGCAGCGCCGGACAGGGGGAGGATAATGGCTACACCTTC | few | TRBJ1-2 | TRBV7-9 | TRBD1 | 15
CASSLDRVPSYEQYF | TGTGCCAGCAGCTTAGATAGGGTTCCCTCCTACGAGCAGTACTTC | many | TRBJ2-7 | TRBV7-8 | - | 15
CASSTTASEQYF | TGTGCCAGCAGCACGACAGCATCCGAGCAGTACTTC | many | TRBJ2-7 | TRBV11-1 | - | 12